This TCR beta chain was documented in a study of regulatory T cells in long-lasting Graves disease. This clonotype was seen repeatedly, ten times or more. Arm-PCR of CDR3 regions with iRepertoire HTBI primers generated TCR beta libraries. TCRdb re-derived calls from the multiplex PCR reads in MiXCR, one entry per CDR3 protein. The sample shows around 360,000 distinct CDR3 sequences, 16% of them seen only once. Noted time point: newly diagnosed GD, antithyroid drugs for less than 3 months. Construction of the TCR library relied on RNA isolated from PBMCs. These data are also associated with another study on T cells in Graves' hyperthyroidism and ophthalmopathy. This second study notes: Across 18 months, stable Graves' hyperthyroidism was marked by no progression to ophthalmopathy. Most expanded thyroid clonotypes above 0.001 also appeared in blood.

The TCR comes from a woman aged 18-30 years with Graves disease. Sample: peripheral blood mononuclear cells (PBMCs), taken at new diagnosis, from a patient treated with antithyroid drugs.

This CDR3 reads CASSQPGGGIEETQYF. CDR3 nucleotides: TGTGCCAGCAGTCAGCCAGGGGGCGGGATCGAAGAGACCCAGTACTTC. V is TRBV28 and J is TRBJ2-5; 8 bases agree with TRBD1. This CDR3 contains 16 residues. The ends lost 5 bases at V and 3 bases at J; junction bases unmatched: 11. The germline V gene has CDR1 MDHEN and CDR2 SYDVKM.